This T cell receptor beta chain came from a study of blood T cell repertoires in COVID-19. For the study at large: Samples representing acute and convalescent COVID-19 were sourced from the United States, Italy and Spain. T cells, B-cell-depleted T cells, or PBMCs supplied cDNA or gDNA.

Clones were sequenced by immunoSEQ multiplex PCR, and TCRdb holds only the in-frame ones, with some missing. This table has about 220,000 clones, around 88% appearing once. The J segment lost 6 bases and the V segment lost 4 bases, leaving 7 bases of the junction unmatched. The germline V gene encodes CDR1 SEHNR and CDR2 FQNEAQ (reference sequence). The CDR3 length is 15 residues. Sequencing was performed on PBMCs or T cells enriched from blood (not recorded which). This chain links TRBV7-9 with TRBJ1-3, with 9 bases that match TRBD1. The sequence derives from a woman between 50 and 59 years old with acute COVID-19. CDR3 DNA: TGTGCCAGCAGCTCCGGGACAGGGAGGCAAAACACCATATATTTT. Amino acid sequence: CASSSGTGRQNTIYF.